The rows below give T cell receptor beta chains drawn from one sample of a study of blood T cell repertoires in COVID-19. The protocol was immunoSEQ multiplex PCR, while the TCRdb copy is restricted to in-frame clones and leaves out a portion. This sample has around 310,000 clones, with approximately 88% found just once. Sequencing input: peripheral blood. The source is a woman between 45 and 65 years old with active or convalescent COVID-19. CDR3s include the opening cysteine and the closing phenylalanine or tryptophan. A D gene is named only where the DNA matches it firmly. Not every row has a clone size; where given, it reads once, few, many or a size class.

- 16 TRBJ2-3 TRBD2 TRBV28 TGTGCCAGCGCCCCGGCCTCTAGCGGGAGGGCCCATACGCAGTATTTT CASAPASSGRAHTQYF
- 12 TRBJ2-2 - TRBV5-1 TGCGCCAGCAGCCCCGCTAGAGACGAGCTGTTTTTT CASSPARDELFF
- 17 TRBJ2-7 TRBD2 TRBV27 TGTGCCAGCAGTTTTTTGGCTAGCGGGCCCTTCTCCTACGAGCAGTACTTC CASSFLASGPFSYEQYF
- 13 TRBJ1-2 - TRBV15 TGTGCCACCAGCAGAGAACAGAGATATGGCTACACCTTC CATSREQRYGYTF
few 15 TRBJ1-6 TRBD1 TRBV5-1 TGCGCCAGCAGCTCCGGGACAGGACCGTATTCACCCCTCCACTTT CASSSGTGPYSPLHF
few 11 TRBJ1-1 TRBD1 TRBV6-2/TRBV6-3 TGTGCCAGCAGCCAAGGACAGGCCGGTTTCTTT CASSQGQAGFF
- 17 TRBJ1-1 TRBD1 TRBV10-3 TGTGCCATCAGTGAGAGGGGGCTGAGTGTGGCGAACACTGAAGCTTTCTTT CAISERGLSVANTEAFF
- 14 TRBJ1-3 TRBD1 TRBV19 TGTGCCAGTAGTCGGACAGGGGTCGGCGACACCATATATTTT CASSRTGVGDTIYF
- 17 TRBJ2-2 - TRBV19 TGTGCCAGTACCTCCCCCCCAGGTTACCTGAACACCGGGGAGCTGTTTTTT CASTSPPGYLNTGELFF
- 13 TRBJ2-1 - TRBV2 TGTGCCAGCATTGGAGGGTTCTACAATGAGCAGTTCTTC CASIGGFYNEQFF
- 19 TRBJ1-4 - TRBV4-3 TGCGCCAGCAGCCAAGATGTCGGAGGGCTTGTGGTAACTAATGAAAAACTGTTTTTT CASSQDVGGLVVTNEKLFF
- 13 TRBJ1-5 - TRBV29-1 TGCAGCGTTGAAGCGGGGGGCGGGCAGCCCCAGCATTTT CSVEAGGGQPQHF
- 15 TRBJ2-2 TRBD1 TRBV2 TGTGCCAGCAGCCCCGCCTCGACAGGGGGAATGGAGCTGTTTTTT CASSPASTGGMELFF
- 14 TRBJ2-7 TRBD1 TRBV4-1 TGCGCCAGCGGACAGGGACCCGTCTCCTACGAGCAGTACTTC CASGQGPVSYEQYF
- 16 TRBJ1-6 - TRBV15 TGTGCCACCAGCAGAGATTTAAGGTCAGGGAATTCACCCCTCCACTTT CATSRDLRSGNSPLHF
- 15 TRBJ1-6 TRBD1 TRBV5-1 TGCGCCAGCAGCCAGGACAGGGCTAATAATTCACCCCTCCACTTT CASSQDRANNSPLHF
- 15 TRBJ2-2 TRBD2 TRBV5-1 TGCGCCAGCAGAGGACTAGCGGGAGTTAACGGGGAGCTGTTTTTT CASRGLAGVNGELFF
- 14 TRBJ2-5 - TRBV7-3 TGTGCCAGCAGCTTAATGGGCCGCCAAGAGACCCAGTACTTC CASSLMGRQETQYF
few 12 TRBJ2-5 - TRBV20-1 TGCAGTGCTAGTCCTACCGGAGAGACCCAGTACTTC CSASPTGETQYF
- 13 TRBJ1-1 - TRBV12-3/TRBV12-4 TGTGCCAGCAGTTTACTAGAGAACACTGAAGCTTTCTTT CASSLLENTEAFF
once 15 TRBJ1-2 TRBD1 TRBV7-2 TGTGCCAGCAGCATGAAACCAGGGGGCGGAAGGGGCTACACCTTC CASSMKPGGGRGYTF
- 12 TRBJ2-7 - TRBV19 TGTGCCAGTAGTATGGCAGGGCTTGAGCAGTACTTC CASSMAGLEQYF
- 16 TRBJ1-2 TRBD1 TRBV27 TGTGCCAGCACAACCCTGCCGGGACAGGGTTACTATGGCTACACCTTC CASTTLPGQGYYGYTF
- 13 TRBJ1-2 TRBD1 TRBV6-5 TGTGCCAGCAGTTACTCGACAGGGCAAGGCTACACCTTC CASSYSTGQGYTF
- 12 TRBJ1-1 TRBD1 TRBV6-4 TGTGCCAGCAGGGGACAGGGCACTGAAGCTTTCTTT CASRGQGTEAFF
- 11 TRBJ1-1 - TRBV7-2 TGTGCCAGCAGCCAAAACTTGAGGCCTTTCTTT CASSQNLRPFF
- 15 TRBJ2-5 - TRBV14 TGTGCCAGCAGCCAATCTACCTCCGGGAAGAAGACCCAGTACTTC CASSQSTSGKKTQYF
- 15 TRBJ2-3 - TRBV5-1 TGCGCCAGCACCGTAGATGGGGAGACCACAGATACGCAGTATTTT CASTVDGETTDTQYF
- 17 TRBJ1-4 - TRBV11-3 TGTGCCAGCAGCTTGCTTAACTCAGGGAAGGATGATGAAAAACTGTTTTTT CASSLLNSGKDDEKLFF
- 13 TRBJ1-1 - TRBV7-9 TGTGCCAGCAGCCTAGACAGGAACACTGAAGCTTTCTTT CASSLDRNTEAFF
- 17 TRBJ2-3 TRBD2 TRBV28 TGTGCCAGCAGTTTATTTTTCCGGGAGGGCCGCACAGATACGCAGTATTTT CASSLFFREGRTDTQYF
- 13 TRBJ1-5 - TRBV10-3 TGTGCCATCAGTGAGTGGAGGGAACAGCCCCAGCATTTT CAISEWREQPQHF
- 17 TRBJ1-2 TRBD1 TRBV4-3 TGCGCCAGCAGCCTAACCGGGACAGGGGGCGAAACAAGTGGCTACACCTTC CASSLTGTGGETSGYTF
- 15 TRBJ1-1 - TRBV28 TGTGCCAGCAGTTTATATGGAGGAGAGAACACTGAAGCTTTCTTT CASSLYGGENTEAFF
- 16 TRBJ2-5 TRBD2 TRBV7-2 TGTGCCAGCAGCGAAATGAGCGGGGGGGCGGCAGAGACCCAGTACTTC CASSEMSGGAAETQYF
- 15 TRBJ1-2 TRBD1 TRBV19 TGTGCCAGTAGGGGGACAGGAACATCAAACTATGGCTACACCTTC CASRGTGTSNYGYTF
- 15 TRBJ2-1 TRBD2 TRBV7-3 TGTGCCAGCAGCCACACTAGCGGGAGCCCCAATGAGCAGTTCTTC CASSHTSGSPNEQFF
- 15 TRBJ2-3 TRBD2 TRBV4-3 TGCGCCAGCAGCCAAATAGCGGGGGGGCTAGATACGCAGTATTTT CASSQIAGGLDTQYF
- 14 TRBJ1-4 TRBD1 TRBV12-5 TGTGCTAGTGGTAAGGGACAGGGGAATGAAAAACTGTTTTTT CASGKGQGNEKLFF
- 14 TRBJ1-1 TRBD1 TRBV7-9 TGTGCCAGCAGCCCCGGGACAGCGAACACTGAAGCTTTCTTT CASSPGTANTEAFF
- 14 TRBJ1-1 - TRBV25-1 TGTGCCAGCAGTCTCCCGGGGGGCCACACTGAAGCTTTCTTT CASSLPGGHTEAFF
- 13 TRBJ2-7 TRBD1 TRBV27 TGTGCCAGCGGGGGACAGGGGGCCTACGAGCAGTACTTC CASGGQGAYEQYF
- 14 TRBJ2-1 TRBD2 TRBV4-3 TGCGCCAGCAGCCTCCTAGCGGGGGGTAATGAGCAGTTCTTC CASSLLAGGNEQFF
few 15 TRBJ2-7 TRBD1 TRBV9 TGTGCCAGCAGCAAAGGACAGGGGTCCTCCTACGAGCAGTACTTC CASSKGQGSSYEQYF
few 17 TRBJ2-1 TRBD1 TRBV27 TGTGCCAGCAGTTTATCCTATCTCTCTAACAGGGGCAATGAGCAGTTCTTC CASSLSYLSNRGNEQFF
few 15 TRBJ2-1 TRBD1 TRBV27 TGTGCCAGCACCCCCGGGACAGGGTCCTACAATGAGCAGTTCTTC CASTPGTGSYNEQFF
- 15 TRBJ2-7 TRBD1 TRBV6-5 TGTGCCAGCAGTTACCCGGCGGGACAGGGGAACGAGCAGTACTTC CASSYPAGQGNEQYF
- 15 TRBJ2-7 TRBD1 TRBV2 TGTGCCAGCAGCGGACAGGGGCTTGGAAGCTACGAGCAGTACTTC CASSGQGLGSYEQYF
- 15 TRBJ2-5 - TRBV5-4 TGTGCCAGCAGCGTATCCGGGACAAGCCAAGAGACCCAGTACTTC CASSVSGTSQETQYF
- 15 TRBJ1-1 - TRBV27 TGTGCCAGCAGTTTAAAGGGACATCTTAACACTGAAGCTTTCTTT CASSLKGHLNTEAFF
- 13 TRBJ2-7 TRBD1 TRBV30 TGTGCCAGTCGGAGGACAGGATCCAACGAGCAGTACTTC CASRRTGSNEQYF
once 13 TRBJ1-2 TRBD1 TRBV20-1 TGCAGTGCTAGTCCCAGTAACAGGGGTGGCTACACCTTC CSASPSNRGGYTF
- 14 TRBJ1-2 - TRBV7-9 TGTGCCAGCAGCTATGACAAGACTAACTATGGCTACACCTTC CASSYDKTNYGYTF
- 16 TRBJ1-3 - TRBV2 TGTGCCAGCAGTGGAGACAGGTTCAGCTCTGGAAACACCATATATTTT CASSGDRFSSGNTIYF
- 14 TRBJ2-5 TRBD1 TRBV7-3 TGTGCCAGCAGCGCGACAGGGAGACAAGAGACCCAGTACTTC CASSATGRQETQYF
few 14 TRBJ1-6 - TRBV7-2 TGTGCCAGCAGCTTAGCCGGGGGTGTATCACCCCTCCACTTT CASSLAGGVSPLHF
- 13 TRBJ1-6 - TRBV5-4 TGTGCCAGCAGTGAGGAATGGTCCTCACCCCTCCACTTT CASSEEWSSPLHF
- 14 TRBJ1-2 - TRBV27 TGTGCCAGCGCCCCCCTACCAGGGCGCGATGGCTACACCTTC CASAPLPGRDGYTF
- 13 TRBJ1-1 - TRBV7-2 TGTGCCAGCAGCTTAGGACAGGCCACTGAAGCTTTCTTT CASSLGQATEAFF
- 13 TRBJ1-2 - TRBV30 TGTGCCTGGAGTGTACTCCGGGGAGTTGGCTACACCTTC CAWSVLRGVGYTF